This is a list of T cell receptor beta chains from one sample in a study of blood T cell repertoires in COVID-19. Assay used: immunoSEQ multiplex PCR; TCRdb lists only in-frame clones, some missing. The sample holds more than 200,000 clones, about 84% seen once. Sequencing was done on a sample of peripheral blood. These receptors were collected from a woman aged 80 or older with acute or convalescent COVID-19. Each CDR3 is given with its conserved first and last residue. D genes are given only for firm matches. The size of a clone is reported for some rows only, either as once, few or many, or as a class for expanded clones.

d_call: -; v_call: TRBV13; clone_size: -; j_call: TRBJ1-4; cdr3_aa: CASSSSRNRVMDEKLFF; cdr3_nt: TGTGCCAGCAGCTCTTCGCGGAACAGGGTCATGGATGAAAAACTGTTTTTT
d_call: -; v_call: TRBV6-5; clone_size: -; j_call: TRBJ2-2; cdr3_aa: CASRQRWAGELFF; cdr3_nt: TGTGCCAGCAGGCAGAGGTGGGCCGGGGAGCTGTTTTTT
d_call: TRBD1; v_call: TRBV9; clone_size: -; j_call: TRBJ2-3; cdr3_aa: CASSVAGQGSTDTQYF; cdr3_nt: TGTGCCAGCAGCGTAGCTGGACAGGGTAGCACAGATACGCAGTATTTT
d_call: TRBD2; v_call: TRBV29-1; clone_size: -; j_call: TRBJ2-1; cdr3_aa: CSVVWAGGYNEQFF; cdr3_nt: TGCAGCGTTGTTTGGGCGGGGGGCTACAATGAGCAGTTCTTC
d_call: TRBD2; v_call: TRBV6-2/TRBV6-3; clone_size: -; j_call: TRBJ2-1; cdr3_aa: CASSGGGLADSYNEQFF; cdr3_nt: TGTGCCAGCAGTGGCGGCGGACTAGCGGACTCCTACAATGAGCAGTTCTTC
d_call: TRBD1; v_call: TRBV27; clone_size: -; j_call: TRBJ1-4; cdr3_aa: CASRLQGEGEKLFF; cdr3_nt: TGTGCCAGCAGGCTACAGGGGGAGGGCGAAAAACTGTTTTTT
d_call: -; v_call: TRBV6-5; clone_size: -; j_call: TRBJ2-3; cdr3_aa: CASSSTATDTQYF; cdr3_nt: TGTGCCAGCAGCTCGACAGCTACAGATACGCAGTATTTT
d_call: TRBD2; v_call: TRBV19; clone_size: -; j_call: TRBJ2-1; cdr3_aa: CASTRPRGNEQFF; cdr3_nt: TGTGCCAGTACCCGCCCGCGGGGGAATGAGCAGTTCTTC
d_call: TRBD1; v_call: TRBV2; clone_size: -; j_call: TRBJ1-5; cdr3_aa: CASKSDRGNNQPQHF; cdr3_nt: TGTGCCAGCAAATCAGACAGGGGAAACAATCAGCCCCAGCATTTT
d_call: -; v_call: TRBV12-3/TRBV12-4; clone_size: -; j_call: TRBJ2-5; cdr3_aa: CASSFSEETQYF; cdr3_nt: TGTGCCAGCAGTTTTAGCGAAGAGACCCAGTACTTC
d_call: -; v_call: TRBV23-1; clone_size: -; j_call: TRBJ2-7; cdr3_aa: CASTKRSSYEQYF; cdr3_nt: TGCGCCAGCACTAAGCGGAGCTCCTACGAGCAGTACTTC
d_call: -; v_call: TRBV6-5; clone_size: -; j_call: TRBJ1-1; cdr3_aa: CASSRGLGTEAFF; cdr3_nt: TGTGCCAGCAGTAGGGGCCTGGGCACTGAAGCTTTCTTT
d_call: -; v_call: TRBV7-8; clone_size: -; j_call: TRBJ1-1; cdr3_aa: CASVAVPGGAMNTEAFF; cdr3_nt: TGTGCCAGCGTCGCCGTCCCAGGTGGCGCCATGAACACTGAAGCTTTCTTT
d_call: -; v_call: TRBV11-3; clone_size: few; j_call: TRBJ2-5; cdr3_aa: CASSPSRGQETQYF; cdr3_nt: TGTGCCAGCAGCCCAAGCCGGGGGCAAGAGACCCAGTACTTC